These 11 T cell receptor beta chains originate from one sample sequenced in a study of cytomegalovirus exposure and HLA in healthy donors. With 60 Vbeta and 13 Jbeta primers, the PCR was carried out. Sequenced by immunoSEQ multiplex PCR; TCRdb stores in-frame clones only, minus some. Here the sample spans 150,000 to 200,000 clones, 75% being singletons. The sequenced material came from PBMCs. The receptors derive from a woman aged 45-60 years in good health and CMV-seropositive.

Written as DNA, the CDR3 is TGTGCCAGCAGTTTCCTCTACGAGCAGTACTTC. As protein: CASSFLYEQYF. The V and J genes are TRBV28 and TRBJ2-7; no clear D gene. CDR1 and CDR2 from the germline V gene are MDHEN and SYDVKM. Trimming left V 3 bases short and J 3 bases short, with 3 bases between. This CDR3 has 11 residues.

The CDR3 protein is CATSRGNRGSFTEAFF. CDR3 sequence (DNA): TGTGCCACCAGCAGAGGAAACAGGGGGAGCTTCACTGAAGCTTTCTTT. This chain links TRBV15 with TRBJ1-1; 8 bases agree with TRBD1. The CDR3 extends over 16 amino acids. Trimming at V came to 1 base and at J to 4 bases, leaving 8 bases not matched to a gene. CDR1 is LNHNV, CDR2 YYDKDF, per germline (reference sequence).

In its sample, this clone was seen a few times. The chain carries TRBV20-1 and TRBJ1-2; D not resolved. Per germline, CDR1 DFQATT and CDR2 SNEGSKA (reference sequence). The CDR3 consists of 11 residues. V lost 3 bases to trimming and J lost 5 bases, with 7 bases between them. CDR3 in amino acids: CSASGGYGYTF. In nucleotides, the CDR3 is TGCAGTGCTAGTGGCGGATATGGCTACACCTTC.

In this sample, this clone turned up a few times. The chain recombines TRBV6-4 with TRBJ1-2, with 8 bases identical to TRBD1. Germline trimming cut 8 bases from V and 2 bases from J; bases unmatched to any gene: 13. Per the germline V gene, CDR1 is MRHNA and CDR2 is SNTAGT. The CDR3 length is 16 residues. As DNA, the CDR3 is TGTGCCAGCTTCCGATGGGACAGGCCCCAAAACTATGGCTACACCTTC. Encoded protein: CASFRWDRPQNYGYTF.

The CDR3 loop reads CASTPFLGAVAREYF. Here the CDR3 DNA reads TGTGCCAGCACCCCCTTTTTGGGAGCAGTCGCGCGGGAGTACTTC. The V call is TRBV5-5, the J call TRBJ2-7, with a tentative D call TRBD2 (5 bases). Germline loops: CDR1 SGHKS, CDR2 YYEKEE (reference sequence). V was clipped by 6 bases and J by 11 bases, with 27 bases between them. The CDR3 contains 15 residues.

The CDR3 here is CASSLFGESSYNEQFF. CDR3 bases: TGTGCCAGCAGCTTATTCGGGGAAAGCTCCTACAATGAGCAGTTCTTC. The gene calls are TRBV5-6 and TRBJ2-1; D is possibly TRBD2 (5 bases). CDR3 length: 16 amino acids. Germline V gene data show CDR1 as SGHDT and CDR2 as YYEEEE. The V end was cut by 2 bases, the J end by 0 bases, with 12 bases between. The full variable domain, its missing parts supplied by reference TRBV5-6 and TRBJ2-1, is DAGVTQSPTHLIKTRGQQVTLRCSPKSGHDTVSWYQQALGQGPQFIFQYYEEEERQRGNFPDRFSGHQFPNYSSELNVNALLLGDSALYLCASSLFGESSYNEQFFGPGTRLTVL.

The CDR3 spells CASSYWIPGKPNEQYF. The CDR3 DNA reads as TGTGCCAGCAGCTATTGGATACCAGGAAAACCCAACGAGCAGTACTTC. The V gene is TRBV5-6, the J gene TRBJ2-7, with no clear D. V shed 3 bases and J shed 5 bases, with 21 bases lying between them. CDR3 size: 16 residues. CDR1 and CDR2 (germline): SGHDT, YYEEEE.

V is TRBV2 and J is TRBJ2-5; possibly TRBD2 for D (5 bases). Germline V gene data show CDR1 as SNHLY and CDR2 as FYNNEI. V was clipped by 2 bases and J by 5 bases, with 12 bases between them. The CDR3 consists of 14 residues. The CDR3 region is CASSEFGVRETQYF. The CDR3 nucleotides are TGTGCCAGCAGTGAATTCGGGGTTAGGGAGACCCAGTACTTC.

V and J are TRBV25-1 and TRBJ2-2; 9 nucleotides agree with TRBD1. CDR1 and CDR2 (germline): MGHDK, SYGVNS. CDR3 size: 14 residues. V was pared by 6 bases and J by 6 bases, with 5 bases of the junction left unmatched. In DNA, the CDR3 is TGTGCCAGCAGGGGGGACAGGGAGGCCGGGGAGCTGTTTTTT. Translating it yields CASRGDREAGELFF.

The rearrangement uses TRBV23-1 and TRBJ1-5; TRBD1 matches 8 bases. TRBV23-1 belongs to the ORF category, with a function that is uncertain. Trimming removed 0 bases from V and 2 bases from J; junction bases left unmatched: 6. This CDR3 contains 17 residues. In DNA form, the CDR3 reads TGCGCCAGCAGTCAATCGGACAGGGCCTGTGGCAATCAGCCCCAGCATTTT. It codes for CASSQSDRACGNQPQHF.

This rearrangement joins TRBV27 to TRBJ2-7; no definite D call. V dropped 0 bases and J dropped 4 bases, with 7 bases sitting between them. The CDR3 runs 13 residues. Germline V gene lookup returns CDR1 MNHEY and CDR2 SMNVEV (reference sequence). The CDR3 coding sequence is TGTGCCAGCAGTTTATCGACGGGTTACGAGCAGTACTTC. Encoded protein: CASSLSTGYEQYF.